This T cell receptor beta chain was found in a study of shared clonotypes between healthy human individuals. A word on this clone: Its antigen remains unidentified.

Here immunoSEQ multiplex PCR was the method, and the copy in TCRdb shows in-frame clones only, minus some. Here the sample spans about 92,000 clones, 60% to 75% being singletons. General study points: Among donors, the sharing of clonotypes was expected to be influenced by sequencing depth. In this cohort, only blood was sampled, and tissue repertoires likely differ.

CDR3 length equals 18 residues. Losses at the gene ends were 5 bases for V and 5 bases for J; bases not matched to a gene: 16. Germline values: CDR1 SEHNR, CDR2 FQNEAQ (reference sequence). The receptor was isolated from a man aged 25-45 years in good health. The V and J genes are TRBV7-9 and TRBJ2-1; TRBD2 matches at 9 bases. Sequenced: memory CD8+ T cells sorted from blood. Regarding subset: CD45RO+ cells pooled with CCR7-negative TemRA cells. CDR3 amino acids: CASSTTIGREGRHNEQFF. DNA for the CDR3: TGTGCCAGCAGCACGACGATTGGGCGGGAGGGCCGTCACAATGAGCAGTTCTTC.